The TCR beta chain described here comes from a study of blood T cell repertoires in COVID-19. Study summary: Acute and convalescent COVID-19 samples came from the United States, Italy and Spain. In each case, the material was cDNA or gDNA derived from T cells, B-cell-depleted T cells, or PBMCs.

Method: immunoSEQ multiplex PCR; TCRdb's copy keeps in-frame clones and lacks some. The sample lists some 330,000 clones, over 80% occurring once. The CDR3 contains 13 residues. The ends lost 3 bases at V and 5 bases at J; junction bases unmatched: 3. CDR1 is LNHDA and CDR2 is SQIVND in the germline V gene (reference sequence). V and J are TRBV19 and TRBJ2-7; 8 positions agree with TRBD1. This TCR came from a man under 40 who had recovered from COVID-19. The sequencing input was PBMCs or T cells enriched from blood (not recorded which). CDR3 in amino acids: CASSMSGGNEQYF. In nucleotides, the CDR3 is TGTGCCAGTAGTATGTCAGGGGGCAACGAGCAGTACTTC.